This record looks at one T cell receptor (beta chain) sequence and its context. Germline values: CDR1 SEHNR, CDR2 FQNEAQ (reference sequence). The CDR3 consists of 15 residues. V gave up 1 base and J gave up 9 bases; unmatched junction bases: 6. Data came from immunoSEQ multiplex PCR; TCRdb stores just in-frame clones and leaves some out. Of some 1 million clones in the sample, more than 65% were seen once. The sample originates from a study of shared clonotypes between healthy human individuals. Sequenced sample: memory CD4+ T cells sorted from blood. The subset here: CD45RA-negative fraction. The chain combines TRBV7-9 with TRBJ2-1, with 10 bases identical to TRBD2. The TCR sequence derives from a man between 18 and 35 years old in good health. The DNA of the CDR3 is TGTGCCAGCAGCTTAGTCAGGACTAGCGGCGGTGAGCAGTTCTTC. Its protein product is CASSLVRTSGGEQFF.